This T cell receptor beta chain was profiled in a study of blood T cell repertoires in COVID-19 (dated by TCRdb to 2019 to 2021). Study-wide context: Samples from collaborators originated in the United States, Italy and Spain and spanned both the acute and convalescent phases of COVID-19. The material from the prospective study consisted of cDNA or gDNA derived from T cells, B-cell-depleted T cells, or PBMCs. Subjects who had been exposed to COVID-19, were actively infected with it, or had recovered from it provided the deeply sampled blood TCRbeta repertoires that made up the dataset. The repertoires were released in a freely available public database meant as a resource for research on the immune response to SARS-CoV-2. The samples were drawn from the first 160 participants of the ongoing ImmuneRACE study and from 950 to 1,500 subjects provided by 6 global collaborators. A de-identified subject ID, COVID-19 status, age in years and sex were almost always included in the sample metadata. Where HLA class I and class II types were available, the types were taken from metadata supplied by the sample provider, not from assay-based typing.

What the authors observed across the whole study: The quantity of clinical and demographic metadata differed by source and by participant and was supplied without curation.

Whole blood was collected in K2EDTA tubes by collaborating institutions according to the institutions' own protocols. For TCRbeta analysis, collaborator samples were shipped as frozen whole blood, as isolated PBMCs, or as DNA extracted from either sample type. Details on this clone: Its antigen remains undetermined. It has no much larger one-base neighbor in the sample; base qualities were not kept.

TCRbeta CDR3 regions were amplified from genomic DNA by means of the immunoSEQ Assay, a bias-controlled multiplex PCR. Per the original workflow: Nucleated cell counts per sample were estimated from amplification of reference gene primers within the assay. To quantify the absolute abundance of each unique TCRbeta CDR3 rearrangement, sequence reads were collapsed and filtered. Productive Simpson clonality was computed per sample as the square root of Simpson's diversity index over productive rearrangements. TCRdb re-hosts the immuneACCESS table, in-frame sequences only. Its copies lack some clones; in the studies checked, an unresolved V gene accounts for under half of them, and the cause for the rest is not known. V and J calls and clone size are as listed in that table; D and trimming were resolved from the DNA. The sample table lists 99,000 or so clones, 87% of them with a count of one. The ten largest clones capture roughly 15% of the sample.

The junction carries 8 bases between V and J, which are trimmed by 5 bases and 3 bases respectively. CDR3 length: 13 amino acids, cysteine to phenylalanine. Only CDR3 DNA is held: 39 bases, read in frame from base 1. Sequences PRHDT (CDR1) and FYEKMQ (CDR2) are obtained from the germline V gene (reference sequence). Here the chain combines TRBV13 and TRBJ2-1, with the D gene not clear enough to name. The receptor was isolated from a man in his forties or fifties with acute or convalescent COVID-19. Sequencing was carried out using peripheral blood. The nucleotides are TGTGCCAGCAGCCTCCTAGGCTACAATGAGCAGTTCTTC. This yields the protein CASSLLGYNEQFF.